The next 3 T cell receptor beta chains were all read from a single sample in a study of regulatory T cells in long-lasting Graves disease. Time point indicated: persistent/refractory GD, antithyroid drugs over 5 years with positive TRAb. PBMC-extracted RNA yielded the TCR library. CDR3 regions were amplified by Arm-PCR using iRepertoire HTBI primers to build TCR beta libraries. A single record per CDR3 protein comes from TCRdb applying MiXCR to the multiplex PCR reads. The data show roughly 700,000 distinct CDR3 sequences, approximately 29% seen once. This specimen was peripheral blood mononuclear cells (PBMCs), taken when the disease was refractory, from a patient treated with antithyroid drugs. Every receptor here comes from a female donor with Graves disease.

CDR3 nucleotides: TGTGCCAGCAGTGACCTGACTAGCGGATATAGCACAGATACGCAGTATTTT. Residues: CASSDLTSGYSTDTQYF. The chain couples TRBV2 to TRBJ2-3; 9 positions agree with TRBD2. CDR3 length equals 17 residues. V shed 3 bases and J 0 bases; nucleotides not matched to a gene: 7. Germline CDR1 and CDR2: SNHLY and FYNNEI.

CDR3 DNA: TGTGCCAGCAGTTTGCGGCTAGCCGAGAGCACAGATACGCAGTATTTT. This translates into CASSLRLAESTDTQYF. The rearrangement joins TRBV12-3 or TRBV12-4 to TRBJ2-3; D is perhaps TRBD2 (5 bases). The V and J ends lost 3 bases and 0 bases respectively, with 13 bases between them. CDR3 size: 16 residues.

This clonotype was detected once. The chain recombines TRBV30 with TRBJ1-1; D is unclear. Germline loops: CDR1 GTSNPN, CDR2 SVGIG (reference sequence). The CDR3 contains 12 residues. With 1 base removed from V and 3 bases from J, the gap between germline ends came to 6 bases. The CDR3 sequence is CAWSGKDTEAFF. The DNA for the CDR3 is TGTGCCTGGAGTGGGAAGGACACTGAAGCTTTCTTT.